This T cell receptor beta chain was recorded in a study of T-cell memory formation after mild COVID-19 (TCRdb year 2021). Some background on the complete study: Most TCR sequence clusters were specific to one of the two donors. Longitudinal TCRalpha and TCRbeta repertoire sequencing tracked T-cell clones expanding and contracting after mild COVID-19 in a couple of donors. The cohort comprised two young, previously healthy adult volunteers, one female and one male. Overall study outcomes, separate from this receptor: SARS-CoV-2 specificity was not confirmed for the second-wave clones peaking on day 37. Contracting CD4+ clones appeared mostly in the CM and EM memory subsets, whereas CD8+ clones were enriched in EMRA. Some responding clones were detected in pre-infection memory, suggesting pre-existing cross-reactive memory T cells joined the SARS-CoV-2 response. Balanced CD4/CD8 phenotypes were observed for clones contracting from day 15 to 85, whereas a bias towards CD4+ was observed for a second wave of clones expanding from day 15 to 37. Only a couple of mild cases were covered in the study, and larger cohorts including severe cases with pre-infection samples were considered necessary.

This clonotype was observed a few times. Its target antigen remains unknown. Per-base qualities were not stored, and no clone one base away is much larger. Ficoll-Paque density gradient centrifugation was the method used to isolate PBMCs. The CDR3, from cysteine to phenylalanine, totals 15 residues. Only CDR3 DNA remains: 45 bases, in frame from the first base. Relative to germline, V is missing 2 bases and J is missing 4 bases, with 1 base of the junction outside any gene match. Via the germline V gene, CDR1 is SGHRS and CDR2 YFSETQ. Sequencing was performed on an Illumina NovaSeq 6000. cDNA libraries for TCRalpha and TCRbeta were prepared by 5'RACE using constant-segment primers, with sample barcodes and unique molecular identifiers added. Trizol reagent was used to extract RNA from every sample. The libraries were amplified in two PCR steps, and the second step added a second sample barcode and Illumina TruSeq adapters. The libraries were sequenced on an Illumina NovaSeq using 2 x 150 bp paired-end reads. Turning to the authors' computational methods: Reads were demultiplexed and collapsed into UMI-guided consensus sequences with migec v1.2.7. With mixcr v2.1.11, UMI consensuses were aligned to TRA and TRB V and J templates and assembled into clonotypes. Expanded or contracted clonotypes were those called significant by both edgeR and NoisET, with noise models trained on biological replicates. For edgeR calls, the cutoffs were a false discovery rate-adjusted p below 0.01 and a log2 fold-change threshold of 1. As an exploratory analysis of dynamics, max-normalized trajectories of the 1000 most abundant clonotypes were examined with PCA combined with hierarchical clustering. Each responding clone was given a CD4 or CD8 phenotype based on the CD4+ and CD8+ repertoires, which had been sequenced separately. The raw public data were reprocessed by TCRdb itself: fastp quality trimming at Q25, MiXCR clonotype calling, in-frame beta chains only. CDR3 protein sequences are deduplicated, and each keeps its most common genes and DNA. None of the V and J calls come from the authors' own analysis; TCRdb made them. This sample has some 180,000 distinct CDR3 sequences in its table, and approximately 17% of those were observed once. Roughly 3.7% of the sample lies in the top ten.

Sequencing was carried out using PBMCs or a T cell subset sorted from them (not recorded which). This receptor was obtained from a man between 18 and 29 years old who had mild COVID-19 (a few samples of this study predate the infection). The sample titles of this study are shuffled in the database, so cell type and time point are left out; the donor was told from shared clones. This chain joins TRBV5-1 to TRBJ2-5; the junction holds 14 bases that match TRBD2. The encoded CDR3 is CASSLGLAGGETQYF. Read as DNA, the sequence is TGCGCCAGCAGCTTAGGACTAGCGGGGGGAGAGACCCAGTACTTC. Where the CDR3 stops, the reference TRBV5-1 and TRBJ2-5 genes take over; the full variable domain is KAGVTQTPRYLIKTRGQQVTLSCSPISGHRSVSWYQQTPGQGLQFLFEYFSETQRNKGNFPGRFSGRQFSNSRSEMNVSTLELGDSALYLCASSLGLAGGETQYFGPGTRLLVL.